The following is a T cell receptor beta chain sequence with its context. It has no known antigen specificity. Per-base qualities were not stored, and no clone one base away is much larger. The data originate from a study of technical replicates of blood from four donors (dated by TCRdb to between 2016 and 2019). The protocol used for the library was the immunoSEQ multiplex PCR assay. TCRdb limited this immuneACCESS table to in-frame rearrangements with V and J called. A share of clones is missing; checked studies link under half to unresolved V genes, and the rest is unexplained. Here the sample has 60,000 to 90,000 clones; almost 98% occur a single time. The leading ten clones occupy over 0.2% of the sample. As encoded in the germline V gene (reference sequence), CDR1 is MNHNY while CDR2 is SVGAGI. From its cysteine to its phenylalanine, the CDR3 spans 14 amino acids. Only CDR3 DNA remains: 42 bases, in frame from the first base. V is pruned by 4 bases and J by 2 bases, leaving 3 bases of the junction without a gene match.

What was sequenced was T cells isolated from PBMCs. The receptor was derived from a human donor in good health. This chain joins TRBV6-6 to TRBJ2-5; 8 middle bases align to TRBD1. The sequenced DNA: TGTGCCAGCAGTTCCTGGACAGGGCAAGAGACCCAGTACTTC. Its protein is CASSSWTGQETQYF.